This T cell receptor (beta chain) appears in the sequencing data of a study of spatial heterogeneity in lung cancer. In germline, CDR1 is SGHAT, CDR2 FQNNGV. V gave up 5 bases and J gave up 2 bases; unmatched junction bases: 2. This CDR3 region has 15 residues. This clonotype was detected many times. All TCR cDNA molecules were individually tagged with a unique molecular identifier. One entry per CDR3 protein results from TCRdb running MiXCR on the 5' RACE reads. The data hold 25,000 to 35,000 distinct CDR3 sequences, with 10% observed a single time. Time point in this sample: blood at routine non-recurrence follow-up after resection. The input material, whole RNA from tumor, nontumor lung or frozen PBMC, was sequenced unsorted.

This sample comprised PBMCs, obtained at follow-up. The chain couples TRBV11-2 to TRBJ2-3, with 12 bases fitting TRBD2. The receptor was isolated from a female donor with early-stage non-small cell lung cancer. The CDR3 DNA sequence: TGTGCCAGCAGCCTAGCGGGGGGGCCCACAGATACGCAGTATTTT. Its translation is CASSLAGGPTDTQYF. The complete variable domain, with remaining parts taken from reference TRBV11-2 and TRBJ2-3, reads EAGVAQSPRYKIIEKRQSVAFWCNPISGHATLYWYQQILGQGPKLLIQFQNNGVVDDSQLPKDRFSAERLKGVDSTLKIQPAKLEDSAVYLCASSLAGGPTDTQYFGPGTRLTVL.